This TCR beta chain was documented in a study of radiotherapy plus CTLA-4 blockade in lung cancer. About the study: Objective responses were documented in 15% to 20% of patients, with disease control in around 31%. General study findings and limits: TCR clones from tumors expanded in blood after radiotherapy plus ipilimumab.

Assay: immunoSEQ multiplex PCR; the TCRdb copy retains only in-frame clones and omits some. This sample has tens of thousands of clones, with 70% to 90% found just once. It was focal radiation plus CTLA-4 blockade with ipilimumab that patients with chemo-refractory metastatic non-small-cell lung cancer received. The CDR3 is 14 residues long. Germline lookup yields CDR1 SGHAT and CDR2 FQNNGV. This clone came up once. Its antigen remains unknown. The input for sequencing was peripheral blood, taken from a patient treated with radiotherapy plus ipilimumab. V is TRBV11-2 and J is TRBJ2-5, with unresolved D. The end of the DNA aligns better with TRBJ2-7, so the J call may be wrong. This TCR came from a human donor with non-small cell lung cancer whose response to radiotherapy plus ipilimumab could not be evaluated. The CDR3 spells CASSLDLGFREQYF. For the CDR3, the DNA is TGTGCCAGCAGCTTAGATCTAGGATTTCGCGAGCAGTACTTC.